The clone carrying this T cell receptor beta chain was seen many times. Its antigen is undetermined. The sample is drawn from a study of early T cells in non-severe SARS-CoV-2 infection. Study context: Sequencing was performed on bulk RNA from unsorted whole blood, leaving chains unpaired.

The ends were cut back, 4 bases at V and 2 bases at J, with 12 bases in the middle. CDR1 and CDR2 from the germline V gene are DFQATT and SNEGSKA (reference sequence). The CDR3 is 13 amino acids. Overall study findings and caveats: Reliance on VDJdb matching favored anti-spike CD8 responses; private and CD4 specificities were missed.

Each single cDNA molecule received a unique molecular identifier. TCRdb processed the 5' RACE reads anew with MiXCR; each CDR3 protein has one entry. The data contain more than 65,000 distinct CDR3 sequences, 9.5% to 15% of them singletons. This receptor was taken from an adult who was a healthcare worker with PCR-confirmed SARS-CoV-2 infection or an uninfected control (not recorded which). This chain links TRBV20-1 with TRBJ2-7, with a possible D match to TRBD1 (6 bases). Input material: whole blood. The CDR3 here is CSAIIQGPYEQYF. The CDR3 bases are TGCAGTGCTATTATACAGGGACCCTACGAGCAGTACTTC.